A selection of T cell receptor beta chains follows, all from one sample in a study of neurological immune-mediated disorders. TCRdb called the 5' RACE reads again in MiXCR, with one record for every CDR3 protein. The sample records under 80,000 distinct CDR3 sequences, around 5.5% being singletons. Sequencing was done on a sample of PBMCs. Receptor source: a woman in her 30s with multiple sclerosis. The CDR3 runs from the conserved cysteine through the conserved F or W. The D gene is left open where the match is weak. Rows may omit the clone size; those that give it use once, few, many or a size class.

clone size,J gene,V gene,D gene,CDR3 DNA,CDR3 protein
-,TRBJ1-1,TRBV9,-,TGTGCCAGCAGCGTAGCCCCCTTGGGCAACAGGGTAGGCACTGAAGCTTTCTTT,CASSVAPLGNRVGTEAFF
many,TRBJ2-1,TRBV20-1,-,TGCAGTGCTAGCTCGAACGACAATGAGCAGTTCTTC,CSASSNDNEQFF
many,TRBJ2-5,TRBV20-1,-,TGCAGTGCCAGGAGAGAGACCCAGTACTTC,CSARRETQYF
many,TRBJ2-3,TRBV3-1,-,TGTGCCAGCAGCCGCCAGTTTCTGGATACGCAGTATTTT,CASSRQFLDTQYF
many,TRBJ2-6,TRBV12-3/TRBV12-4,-,TGTGCCAGCAGTTTAGGAACAGGGCGGGGGGCCAACGTCCTGACTTTC,CASSLGTGRGANVLTF
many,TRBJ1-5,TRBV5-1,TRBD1,TGCGCCAGCAGCTTGGCCGCGTGGGGGACAGGGGCCGAGCCCCAGCATTTT,CASSLAAWGTGAEPQHF
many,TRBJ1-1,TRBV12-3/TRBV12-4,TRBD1,TGTGCCAGCAGGATTACAGGGGTCAGGGTTACTGAAGCTTTCTTT,CASRITGVRVTEAFF
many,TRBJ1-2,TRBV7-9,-,TGTGCCAGCAGGGGAAGCGGAGAAACTAACTATGGCTACACCTTC,CASRGSGETNYGYTF
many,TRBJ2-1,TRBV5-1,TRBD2,TGCGCCAGCAGCTTGACGGGACTAGCGAAGCGGAATGGGCAGTTCTTC,CASSLTGLAKRNGQFF
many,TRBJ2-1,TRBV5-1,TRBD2,TGCGCCAGCAGCTCCCCTCTAGCGGGGGATATGTACAATGAGCAGTTCTTC,CASSSPLAGDMYNEQFF
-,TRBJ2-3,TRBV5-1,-,-,CASSFYICSAPLASSTDTQYF
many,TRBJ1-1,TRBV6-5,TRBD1,TGTGCCAGCAGTCCTGCTTTGGGGGACAGCCCGAATGAAGCTTTCTTT,CASSPALGDSPNEAFF
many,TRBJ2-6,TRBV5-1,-,TGCGCCAGCAGCTCACCGGGCTCTGGGGCCAACGTCCTGACTTTC,CASSSPGSGANVLTF
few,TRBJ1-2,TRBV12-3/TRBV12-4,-,TGTGCCAGCAGTTTAGGGTGGGACAATGGCTACACCTTC,CASSLGWDNGYTF
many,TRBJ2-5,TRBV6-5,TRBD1,TGTGCCAGCACTCCAGGGGACAGGCAGACCCAGTACTTC,CASTPGDRQTQYF
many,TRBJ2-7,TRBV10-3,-,TGTGCCATCAGTGAGTTGTCAGGAACCTACGAGCAGTACTTC,CAISELSGTYEQYF
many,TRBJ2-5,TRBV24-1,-,TGTGCCACCAGTGATTTGCAGGGTCCGACCCAGTACTTC,CATSDLQGPTQYF